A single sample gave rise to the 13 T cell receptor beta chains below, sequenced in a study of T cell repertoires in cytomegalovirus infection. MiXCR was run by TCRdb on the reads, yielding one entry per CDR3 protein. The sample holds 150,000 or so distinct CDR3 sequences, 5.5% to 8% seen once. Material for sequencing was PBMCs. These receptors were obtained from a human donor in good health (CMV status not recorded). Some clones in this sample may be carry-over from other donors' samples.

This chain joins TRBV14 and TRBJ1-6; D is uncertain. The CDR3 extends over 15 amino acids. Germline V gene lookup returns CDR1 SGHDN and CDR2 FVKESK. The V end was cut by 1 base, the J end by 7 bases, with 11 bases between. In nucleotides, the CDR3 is TGTGCCAGCAGCCAAGCCCTTCTGGGGAATTCACCCCTCCACTTT. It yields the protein CASSQALLGNSPLHF. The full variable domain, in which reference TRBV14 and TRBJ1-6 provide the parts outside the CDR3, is EAGVTQFPSHSVIEKGQTVTLRCDPISGHDNLYWYRRVMGKEIKFLLHFVKESKQDESGMPNNRFLAERTGGTYSTLKVQPAELEDSGVYFCASSQALLGNSPLHFGNGTRLTVT.

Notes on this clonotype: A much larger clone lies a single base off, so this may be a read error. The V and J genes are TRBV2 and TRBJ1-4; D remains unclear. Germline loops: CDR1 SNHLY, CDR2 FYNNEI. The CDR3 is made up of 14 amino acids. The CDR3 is CASSGSRNNEQLFF. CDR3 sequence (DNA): TGTGCCAGCAGTGGCTCAAGGAATAATGAACAACTGTTTTTT.

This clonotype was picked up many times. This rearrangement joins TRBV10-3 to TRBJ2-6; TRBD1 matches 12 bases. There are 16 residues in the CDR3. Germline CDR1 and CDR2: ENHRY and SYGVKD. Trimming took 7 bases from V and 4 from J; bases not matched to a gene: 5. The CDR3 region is CAITGQGAGGANVLTF. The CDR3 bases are TGTGCCATCACGGGACAGGGGGCGGGAGGGGCCAACGTCCTGACTTTC.

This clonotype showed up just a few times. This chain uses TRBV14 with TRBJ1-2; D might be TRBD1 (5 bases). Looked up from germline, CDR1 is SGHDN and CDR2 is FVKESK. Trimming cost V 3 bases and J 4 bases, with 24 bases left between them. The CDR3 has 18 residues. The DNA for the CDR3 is TGTGCCAGCAGCCATAGCCGGGACTCACGAAATCTCGGCTATGGCTACACCTTC. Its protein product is CASSHSRDSRNLGYGYTF.

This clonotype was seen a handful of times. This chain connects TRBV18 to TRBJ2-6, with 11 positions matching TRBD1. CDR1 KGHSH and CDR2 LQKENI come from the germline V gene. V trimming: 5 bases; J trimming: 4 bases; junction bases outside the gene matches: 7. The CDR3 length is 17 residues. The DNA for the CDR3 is TGTGCCAGCTCAGCCGGGACAGGGGGAACAGGGGCCAACGTCCTGACTTTC. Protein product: CASSAGTGGTGANVLTF.

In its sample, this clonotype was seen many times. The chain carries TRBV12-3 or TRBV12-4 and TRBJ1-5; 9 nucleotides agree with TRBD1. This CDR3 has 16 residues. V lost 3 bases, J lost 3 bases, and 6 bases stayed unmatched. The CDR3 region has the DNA TGTGCCAGCAGTTTGGGGACAGGGATGAACAATCAGCCCCAGCATTTT. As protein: CASSLGTGMNNQPQHF.

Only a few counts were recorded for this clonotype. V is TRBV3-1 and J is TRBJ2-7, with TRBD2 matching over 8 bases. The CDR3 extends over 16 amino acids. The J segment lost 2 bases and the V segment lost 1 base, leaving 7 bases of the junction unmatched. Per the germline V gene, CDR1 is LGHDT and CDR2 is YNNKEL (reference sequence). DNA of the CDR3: TGTGCCAGCAGCCAAGGGCTAGCGGGCGCACCCTACGAGCAGTACTTC. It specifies CASSQGLAGAPYEQYF.

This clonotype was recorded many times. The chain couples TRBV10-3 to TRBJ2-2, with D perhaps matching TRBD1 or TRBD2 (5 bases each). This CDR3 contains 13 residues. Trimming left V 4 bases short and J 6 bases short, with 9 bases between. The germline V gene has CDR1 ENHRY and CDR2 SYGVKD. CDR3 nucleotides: TGTGCCATCAGTGCTGGGACCCCCGGGGAGCTGTTTTTT. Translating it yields CAISAGTPGELFF.

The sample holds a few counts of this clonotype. Here the CDR3 reads CASSARGWGANVLTF. CDR3 in DNA: TGTGCCAGCAGCGCAAGGGGTTGGGGGGCCAACGTCCTGACTTTC. The chain employs TRBV7-8 and TRBJ2-6; a weak D match, TRBD1 (5 bases). Germline CDR1 reads SGHVS; CDR2 reads FQNEAQ. Trimming shortened V by 5 bases and J by 4 bases, and 12 bases separated the two germline ends. The CDR3 has 15 residues.

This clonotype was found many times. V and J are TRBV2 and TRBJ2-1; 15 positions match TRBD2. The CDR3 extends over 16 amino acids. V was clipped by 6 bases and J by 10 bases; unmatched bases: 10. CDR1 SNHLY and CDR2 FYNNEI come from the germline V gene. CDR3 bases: TGTGCCAGCAGGGCCAGTGGGACTAGCGGGGGGAAAGAGCAGTTCTTC. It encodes CASRASGTSGGKEQFF.

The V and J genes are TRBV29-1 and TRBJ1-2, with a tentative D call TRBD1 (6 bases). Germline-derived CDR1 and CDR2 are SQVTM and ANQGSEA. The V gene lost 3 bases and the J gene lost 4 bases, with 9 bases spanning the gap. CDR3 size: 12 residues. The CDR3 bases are TGCAGCGTTGATACAGGGTCCTATGGCTACACCTTC. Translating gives CSVDTGSYGYTF.

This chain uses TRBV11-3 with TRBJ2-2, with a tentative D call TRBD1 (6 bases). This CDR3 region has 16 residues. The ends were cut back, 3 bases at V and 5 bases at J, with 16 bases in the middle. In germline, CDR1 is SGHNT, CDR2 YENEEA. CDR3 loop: CASSFGRGDLTGELFF. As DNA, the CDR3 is TGTGCCAGCAGCTTCGGCAGGGGAGACTTAACCGGGGAGCTGTTTTTT.

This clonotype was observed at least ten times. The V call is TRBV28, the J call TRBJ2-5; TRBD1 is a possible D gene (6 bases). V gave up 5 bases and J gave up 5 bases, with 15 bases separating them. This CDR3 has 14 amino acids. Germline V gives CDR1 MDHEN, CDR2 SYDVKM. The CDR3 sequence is CASSSFRGFETQYF. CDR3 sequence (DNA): TGTGCCAGCAGTAGCTTCAGGGGTTTTGAGACCCAGTACTTC. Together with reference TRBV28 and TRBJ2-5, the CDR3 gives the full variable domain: DVKVTQSSRYLVKRTGEKVFLECVQDMDHENMFWYRQDPGLGLRLIYFSYDVKMKEKGDIPEGYSVSREKKERFSLILESASTNQTSMYLCASSSFRGFETQYFGPGTRLLVL.